Following are 10 T cell receptor beta chains from one sample sequenced in a study of blood T cell repertoires in COVID-19. Sequencing used immunoSEQ multiplex PCR; TCRdb keeps in-frame clones, though not all of them. There are over 200,000 clones in the sample; 87% occur only once, and under 14% lies in the top ten. The sequenced sample was PBMCs or T cells enriched from blood (not recorded which). Source of these receptors: a man aged 25-40 years who had recovered from COVID-19.

J is TRBJ2-2 and V is TRBV24-1, with 9 bases identical to TRBD2. The CDR3 has 16 residues. The trim removed 3 bases at V and 1 base at J, leaving 2 bases unmatched. Germline CDR1 and CDR2: KGHDR and SFDVKD. The CDR3 reads CATSDVTSGNTGELFF. The CDR3 nucleotides are TGTGCCACCAGTGATGTGACTAGCGGGAACACCGGGGAGCTGTTTTTT.

This chain connects TRBV28 to TRBJ1-2; the match to TRBD1 covers 8 bases. V shed 1 base and J 5 bases; nucleotides not matched to a gene: 6. Germline lookup yields CDR1 MDHEN and CDR2 SYDVKM. This CDR3 is built from 15 residues. The CDR3 DNA follows: TGTGCCAGCAGTTTATTTCGGACAGGGAATTATGGCTACACCTTC. It is translated as CASSLFRTGNYGYTF.

V usage is TRBV30 and J usage is TRBJ2-7; 7 nucleotides align to TRBD1. The CDR3 runs 12 residues. CDR1 and CDR2 from the germline V gene are GTSNPN and SVGIG (reference sequence). Trimming took 4 bases from V and 5 from J; bases not matched to a gene: 5. The DNA of the CDR3 is TGTGCCTGGATGACAGGGTCCCACGAGCAGTACTTC. Translation gives CAWMTGSHEQYF.

The chain is built from TRBV18 and TRBJ1-1; D possibly corresponds to TRBD1 (5 bases). The V gene lost 6 bases and the J gene lost 8 bases, with 16 bases spanning the gap. There are 13 residues in the CDR3. Germline V gene lookup returns CDR1 KGHSH and CDR2 LQKENI. The CDR3 DNA follows: TGTGCCAGCTCGACTGTAGGGGCGAAGGAAGCTTTCTTT. Translating gives CASSTVGAKEAFF.

The gene calls are TRBV19 and TRBJ1-2; 8 positions match TRBD1. Trimming cost V 4 bases and J 7 bases; bases outside gene matches: 5. This CDR3 region has 13 residues. The germline CDR1 and CDR2 sequences are LNHDA and SQIVND (reference sequence). This CDR3 reads CASSTGQGRGYTF. The CDR3 DNA is TGTGCCAGTAGTACCGGACAGGGACGTGGCTACACCTTC.

The chain links TRBV18 to TRBJ1-5; D unresolved. Germline V gene data show CDR1 as KGHSH and CDR2 as LQKENI. Trimming took off 0 bases at V and 4 bases at J, with 7 bases between the two ends. The CDR3 runs to 14 residues. The CDR3 is CASSPPTQNQPQHF. The CDR3, as DNA: TGTGCCAGCTCACCACCTACACAGAATCAGCCCCAGCATTTT.

The chain joins TRBV27 to TRBJ2-7, with D possibly being TRBD1 (6 bases). Germline loops: CDR1 MNHEY, CDR2 SMNVEV (reference sequence). CDR3 size: 14 residues. V was trimmed by 5 bases and J by 8 bases, leaving 19 bases between them. This CDR3 is CASSPQTGPAQQYF. The CDR3 region has the DNA TGTGCCAGCAGTCCCCAGACAGGTCCTGCGCAGCAGTACTTC.

The chain is built from TRBV4-1 and TRBJ2-2, with D possibly TRBD2 on 7 matching bases. Germline V CDR1 and CDR2: MGHRA, YSYEKL. The CDR3 sequence is 18 residues long. V was trimmed by 4 bases and J by 1 base, leaving 19 bases between them. In DNA form, the CDR3 reads TGCGCCAGCAGCCCACACGCGGGGGCCCTCCGGAACACCGGGGAGCTGTTTTTT. It is translated as CASSPHAGALRNTGELFF.

Only one count was recorded for this clone. J is TRBJ1-3 and V is TRBV6-2 or TRBV6-3, with 7 positions matching TRBD1. CDR1 is MNHEY and CDR2 is SVGEGT in the germline V gene. The CDR3 covers 15 residues. V dropped 6 bases and J dropped 1; count of bases not matched to a gene: 6. The CDR3 is CASSSPGQSGNTIYF. In DNA form, the CDR3 reads TGTGCCAGCAGCAGTCCGGGACAGTCTGGAAACACCATATATTTT.

V gene TRBV30 combines with J gene TRBJ1-3; D is undetermined. Germline values: CDR1 GTSNPN, CDR2 SVGIG (reference sequence). The CDR3 spans 11 residues. Trimming took 1 base from V and 7 from J, leaving 5 bases between them. The CDR3 nucleotides are TGTGCCTGGAGTGCCCGGAACACCATATATTTT. Translating it yields CAWSARNTIYF.